One sample yielded the 31 T cell receptor beta chains listed below, sequenced in a study of shared clonotypes between healthy human individuals. Repertoires were generated with immunoSEQ multiplex PCR, while TCRdb's copy carries only in-frame clones and drops some. Among around 650,000 clones listed, approximately 96% were seen once. Naive CD8 cells, CD45RO-negative and positively selected for CCR7, excluded terminally differentiated effector memory CD45RA+ cells. The sample taken for sequencing was naive CD8+ T cells sorted from blood. The receptors stem from a woman aged 30 to 39 in good health.

The chain combines TRBV27 with TRBJ2-1; tentative D call: TRBD2 (5 bases). V was trimmed by 5 bases and J by 9 bases, leaving 23 bases between them. Looked up from germline, CDR1 is MNHEY and CDR2 is SMNVEV (reference sequence). This CDR3 spans 16 amino acids. The CDR3 reads CASSLTAPSSIGEQFF. The DNA for the CDR3 is TGTGCCAGCAGTCTTACGGCTCCTAGCTCGATAGGTGAGCAGTTCTTC.

The rearrangement joins TRBV9 to TRBJ2-1; perhaps TRBD2 as D (6 bases). The V gene lost 4 bases and the J gene lost 6 bases, with 17 bases spanning the gap. This CDR3 region has 15 residues. The germline V gene has CDR1 SGDLS and CDR2 YYNGEE. The CDR3 DNA follows: TGTGCCAGCAGCTCGTGGAGGGAGGAGTCCAATGAGCAGTTCTTC. Its protein is CASSSWREESNEQFF.

In nucleotides, the CDR3 is TGTGCCAGCACCCCATCTAGCGGGGCTAACACCGGGGAGCTGTTTTTT. This translates into CASTPSSGANTGELFF. The V and J genes are TRBV9 and TRBJ2-2, with TRBD2 identical over 9 bases. V was clipped by 6 bases and J by 2 bases; unmatched bases: 8. CDR3 length equals 16 residues. CDR1 is SGDLS, CDR2 YYNGEE, per germline. The full variable domain, rest sourced from reference TRBV9 and TRBJ2-2, is DSGVTQTPKHLITATGQRVTLRCSPRSGDLSVYWYQQSLDQGLQFLIQYYNGEERAKGNILERFSAQQFPDLHSELNLSSLELGDSALYFCASTPSSGANTGELFFGEGSRLTVL.

This clone has a single count. This chain joins TRBV27 and TRBJ2-7; 10 nucleotides agree with TRBD1. The CDR3 extends over 13 amino acids. Germline-derived CDR1 and CDR2 are MNHEY and SMNVEV (reference sequence). This CDR3 reads CVAGTGVSYEQYF. DNA of the CDR3: TGTGTAGCTGGGACAGGGGTTTCCTACGAGCAGTACTTC.

The V gene is TRBV5-6, the J gene TRBJ1-2; D uncertain. The CDR3 loop spans 14 amino acids. The V and J ends lost 0 bases and 3 bases respectively, with 9 bases between them. Germline V lookup: CDR1 SGHDT, CDR2 YYEEEE. The CDR3 DNA is TGTGCCAGCAGCTTGGCAGGCTCCTACTATGGCTACACCTTC. It encodes CASSLAGSYYGYTF.

The V call is TRBV20-1, the J call TRBJ2-5; D ambiguous. The CDR3 contains 9 residues. V lost 6 bases and J 9 bases, leaving 8 bases between the germline ends. Germline V gene lookup returns CDR1 DFQATT and CDR2 SNEGSKA (reference sequence). The CDR3 DNA sequence: TGCAGTGCCTCGACGTCCCAGTACTTC. As protein: CSASTSQYF.

The chain joins TRBV5-4 to TRBJ2-6, with D uncertain. CDR3 length equals 15 residues. CDR1 and CDR2 (germline): SGHNT, YYREEE (reference sequence). The V gene lost 1 base and the J gene lost 4 bases, with 9 bases spanning the gap. The CDR3 DNA follows: TGTGCCAGCAGCTTGTGGGGTTCCGGGGCCAACGTCCTGACTTTC. It codes for CASSLWGSGANVLTF.

V usage is TRBV4-1 and J usage is TRBJ2-2; 11 nucleotides match TRBD1. This CDR3 spans 15 amino acids. CDR1 is MGHRA, CDR2 YSYEKL, per germline. The trim removed 5 bases at V and 7 bases at J, leaving 6 bases unmatched. The CDR3 region has the DNA TGCGCCAGCAGCACCAGGACAGGGGGCGGCGGGGAGCTGTTTTTT. It is translated as CASSTRTGGGGELFF.

The CDR3 loop reads CASSQEVLAWAVGYTF. Written as DNA, the CDR3 is TGTGCCAGCAGCCAAGAGGTACTAGCGTGGGCGGTTGGCTACACCTTC. The chain uses TRBV14 and TRBJ1-2; no reliable D call. CDR1 SGHDN and CDR2 FVKESK come from the germline V gene. The CDR3 contains 16 residues. V was cut by 0 bases and J by 7 bases, with 18 bases left in between.

V usage is TRBV28 and J usage is TRBJ2-3; D is perhaps TRBD2 (6 bases). Trimming pared 10 bases from V and 9 bases from J, leaving 26 bases between. There are 15 residues in the CDR3. Germline V lookup: CDR1 MDHEN, CDR2 SYDVKM. CDR3 DNA: TGTGCCACCCGGGAGTTCGCCCATTTGATAGGGACGCAGTATTTT. The encoded protein is CATREFAHLIGTQYF.

The rearrangement joins TRBV5-1 to TRBJ2-1; D perhaps matches TRBD2 (5 bases). This CDR3 contains 14 residues. The germline CDR1 and CDR2 sequences are SGHRS and YFSETQ. V lost 7 bases and J 9 bases, leaving 20 bases between the germline ends. The CDR3 is CASVGYGYEGEQFF. The CDR3 DNA reads TGCGCCAGCGTGGGGTACGGTTACGAGGGTGAGCAGTTCTTC.

This chain joins TRBV27 and TRBJ2-1, with D possibly being TRBD2 (6 bases). Germline V gives CDR1 MNHEY, CDR2 SMNVEV (reference sequence). This CDR3 region has 13 residues. V shed 5 bases and J shed 7 bases, with 12 bases lying between them. CDR3 region: CASSPGGWNEQFF. CDR3 bases: TGTGCCAGCAGTCCTGGGGGGTGGAATGAGCAGTTCTTC.

The chain combines TRBV28 with TRBJ2-1; no definite D call. Trimming removed 3 bases at V and 6 bases at J, with 9 bases between. The CDR3 is 13 amino acids. Germline CDR1 reads MDHEN; CDR2 reads SYDVKM. CDR3 protein: CASSFQGANEQFF. The DNA for the CDR3 is TGTGCCAGCAGTTTTCAAGGTGCCAATGAGCAGTTCTTC. Drawing the rest from reference TRBV28 and TRBJ2-1, the complete variable domain is DVKVTQSSRYLVKRTGEKVFLECVQDMDHENMFWYRQDPGLGLRLIYFSYDVKMKEKGDIPEGYSVSREKKERFSLILESASTNQTSMYLCASSFQGANEQFFGPGTRLTVL.

The chain couples TRBV2 to TRBJ1-5; no firm D call. The CDR3 has 15 residues. CDR1 is SNHLY and CDR2 is FYNNEI in the germline V gene. V was trimmed by 4 bases and J by 7 bases, leaving 17 bases between them. The CDR3 loop reads CASSGLGTPRQPQHF. Here the CDR3 DNA reads TGTGCCAGCAGTGGGCTTGGCACTCCCCGGCAGCCCCAGCATTTT.

This chain connects TRBV4-2 to TRBJ2-1; 9 bases are a match to TRBD2. Germline trimming cut 6 bases from V and 6 bases from J; bases unmatched to any gene: 9. Germline-derived CDR1 and CDR2 are LGHNA and YNFKEQ. The CDR3 has 15 amino acids. CDR3 in amino acids: CASSPTGLASNEQFF. The CDR3 DNA follows: TGTGCCAGCAGTCCTACGGGACTAGCTAGCAATGAGCAGTTCTTC.

For this clone: This sample also contains other DNA sequences that code for the same CDR3. The chain uses TRBV28 and TRBJ1-2; D may be TRBD1 (5 bases). Looked up from germline, CDR1 is MDHEN and CDR2 is SYDVKM. Trimming cost V 2 bases and J 0 bases, with 7 bases left between them. This CDR3 contains 14 residues. The CDR3 is CASSLQGSNYGYTF. CDR3 in DNA: TGTGCCAGCAGTTTACAGGGTTCTAACTATGGCTACACCTTC.

V gene TRBV16 combines with J gene TRBJ2-2; D unclear. In germline, CDR1 is KGHSY, CDR2 FQNENV. V lost 0 bases and J lost 6, with 2 bases in between. The CDR3 runs 12 residues. The CDR3 reads CASSQSSGELFF. CDR3 nucleotides: TGTGCCAGCAGCCAATCGTCCGGGGAGCTGTTTTTT.

V and J are TRBV27 and TRBJ2-3; 9 bases line up with TRBD1. Germline assignment: CDR1 MNHEY and CDR2 SMNVEV (reference sequence). V shed 4 bases and J 0 bases; nucleotides not matched to a gene: 2. This CDR3 contains 15 residues. The CDR3 DNA follows: TGTGCCAGCAGTTGGGGACAGGGAAGCACAGATACGCAGTATTTT. It encodes CASSWGQGSTDTQYF.

This sequence joins TRBV5-1 and TRBJ2-7; D may be TRBD1 (5 bases). V was cut by 0 bases and J by 0 bases, with 10 bases left in between. CDR1 is SGHRS and CDR2 is YFSETQ in the germline V gene. The CDR3 loop spans 15 amino acids. In DNA, the CDR3 is TGCGCCAGCAGCTTGGCAGACAGATTCTCCTACGAGCAGTACTTC. Protein product: CASSLADRFSYEQYF.

The chain uses TRBV5-1 and TRBJ1-1; D ambiguous. CDR1 and CDR2 from the germline V gene are SGHRS and YFSETQ. Trimming shortened V by 2 bases and J by 2 bases, and 10 bases separated the two germline ends. There are 14 residues in the CDR3. The CDR3 reads CASSFSDQNTEAFF. The DNA for the CDR3 is TGCGCCAGCAGCTTTTCGGACCAAAACACTGAAGCTTTCTTT. Full variable domain (remainder filled in from reference TRBV5-1 and TRBJ1-1): KAGVTQTPRYLIKTRGQQVTLSCSPISGHRSVSWYQQTPGQGLQFLFEYFSETQRNKGNFPGRFSGRQFSNSRSEMNVSTLELGDSALYLCASSFSDQNTEAFFGQGTRLTVV.

The chain joins TRBV29-1 to TRBJ2-7, with D possibly being TRBD1 or TRBD2 (5 bases each). Trimming cost V 6 bases and J 0 bases, with 9 bases left between them. The germline V gene has CDR1 SQVTM and CDR2 ANQGSEA. The CDR3 runs to 12 residues. CDR3 sequence: CSVLGTSYEQYF. CDR3 bases: TGCAGCGTCCTCGGGACCTCCTACGAGCAGTACTTC.

The rearrangement uses TRBV7-9 and TRBJ2-7, with a weak D call TRBD2 (5 bases). Trimming stripped 4 bases from V and 7 bases from J, with 23 bases between. Germline values: CDR1 SEHNR, CDR2 FQNEAQ (reference sequence). The CDR3 sequence is 16 residues long. CDR3 sequence: CASSSTSSGPRWEQYF. The CDR3 DNA reads TGTGCCAGCAGCTCGACCTCAAGCGGTCCTCGATGGGAGCAGTACTTC.

The genes are TRBV13 and TRBJ2-2; D may be TRBD2 (6 bases). The CDR3 spans 17 residues. V lost 5 bases, J lost 4 bases, and 20 bases lay in between. Germline V CDR1 and CDR2: PRHDT, FYEKMQ (reference sequence). The CDR3 is CASSGRAGSKGTGELFF. The CDR3 DNA reads as TGTGCCAGCAGCGGGCGGGCCGGGAGTAAGGGCACCGGGGAGCTGTTTTTT.

The chain employs TRBV2 and TRBJ2-1; 15 bases are a match to TRBD2. Germline values: CDR1 SNHLY, CDR2 FYNNEI. V trimming: 0 bases; J trimming: 2 bases; junction bases outside the gene matches: 11. This CDR3 has 21 residues. The CDR3 DNA follows: TGTGCCAGCAGTGAAGCGCTTCGGACTAGCGGGAGGGCCCTGACCTACAATGAGCAGTTCTTC. Amino acids: CASSEALRTSGRALTYNEQFF.

V usage is TRBV28 and J usage is TRBJ2-3; D is unclear. Germline-derived CDR1 and CDR2 are MDHEN and SYDVKM. V lost 3 bases, J lost 0 bases, and 10 bases lay in between. The CDR3 has 15 amino acids. CDR3 DNA sequence: TGTGCCAGCAGTTTGGGATTAACTAGCACAGATACGCAGTATTTT. Translation: CASSLGLTSTDTQYF.

The J gene is TRBJ2-5, the V gene TRBV7-2; 9 positions match TRBD1. With 9 bases clipped from V and 5 bases from J, the junction kept 13 bases outside the gene matches. The germline CDR1 and CDR2 sequences are SGHTA and FQGNSA. This CDR3 has 15 residues. The CDR3 loop is CASKETGGPAETQYF. CDR3 nucleotide sequence: TGTGCCAGTAAAGAAACAGGGGGCCCCGCTGAGACCCAGTACTTC.

The V and J genes are TRBV28 and TRBJ1-2; D not certain. V lost 7 bases to trimming and J lost 3 bases, with 12 bases between them. The CDR3 length is 13 residues. From germline, CDR1 is MDHEN and CDR2 SYDVKM. The CDR3 loop reads CASIGVRDYGYTF. CDR3 sequence (DNA): TGTGCCAGCATTGGGGTACGAGACTATGGCTACACCTTC.

This clone has only one observation. The rearrangement uses TRBV27 and TRBJ2-5, with 11 bases aligning to TRBD2. The V gene's germline CDR1 is MNHEY and CDR2 SMNVEV (reference sequence). The CDR3 is 15 amino acids. J lost 2 bases, V lost 6 bases, and 5 bases had no gene match. The CDR3 DNA reads TGTGCCAGCAGCCAAATAGCGGGAGGGCAAGAGACCCAGTACTTC. Protein product: CASSQIAGGQETQYF.

The V call is TRBV7-8, the J call TRBJ2-1, with 13 bases aligning to TRBD2. V was clipped by 3 bases and J by 7 bases; unmatched bases: 6. The CDR3 runs to 16 residues. Germline-derived CDR1 and CDR2 are SGHVS and FQNEAQ. The CDR3 bases are TGTGCCAGCAGCTTTTTTTCGGGACTAGCGGGGAATGAGCAGTTCTTC. This gives the protein CASSFFSGLAGNEQFF.

The CDR3 DNA reads as TGTGCCAGCAGTCGACGGGATGCGGGGACTGAAGCTTTCTTT. It yields the protein CASSRRDAGTEAFF. This chain uses TRBV28 with TRBJ1-1, with D unclear. The CDR3 is 14 residues long. V lost 5 bases and J 5 bases, leaving 15 bases between the germline ends. Germline CDR1 MDHEN, CDR2 SYDVKM.

The rearrangement joins TRBV28 to TRBJ2-1; TRBD2 matches 9 bases. The germline gives CDR1 MDHEN, CDR2 SYDVKM. J gave up 8 bases and V 4 bases, and 6 bases lay outside the gene matches. The CDR3 extends over 14 amino acids. The chain's CDR3 is CASSWTSVVDEQFF. CDR3 nucleotide sequence: TGTGCCAGCAGTTGGACTAGCGTCGTCGATGAGCAGTTCTTC.